This TCR beta chain emerged from a study of identical twins. The sample holds many counts of this clonotype. In TCRdb, the 5' RACE reads were re-called with MiXCR into one record per CDR3 protein. The sample lists 280,000 or so distinct CDR3 sequences; under 9.5% were seen once. The germline V gene has CDR1 MDHEN and CDR2 SYDVKM. The length of the CDR3 is 15 residues. Trimming removed 11 bases at V and 6 bases at J, with 23 bases between. The same sample was also studied in work on yellow fever vaccine responses in identical twins.

This sequence originates from a woman in her late teens or twenties in good health. The chain carries TRBV28 and TRBJ2-1; no clear D. Source material: memory (CD45RO+) T cells sorted from blood. The CDR3 spells CAFSRAGNSANEQFF. Here the CDR3 DNA reads TGTGCCTTCTCCCGGGCTGGGAATTCCGCCAATGAGCAGTTCTTC.